Each of the 16 T cell receptor beta chains below was sequenced from the same sample in a study of OX40 agonist ivuxolimab in advanced cancers. Assay: immunoSEQ multiplex PCR; the TCRdb copy retains only in-frame clones and omits some. The sample holds some 30,000 clones, more than 75% seen once. Sequenced here: CD4+ or CD8+ T cells sorted from blood, sampled in a trial of the OX40 agonist ivuxolimab. The receptors derive from an adult with an advanced solid tumor such as melanoma, head and neck, liver or kidney cancer.

This chain connects TRBV19 to TRBJ2-1; 12 bases fit TRBD2. Losses at the gene ends were 6 bases for V and 9 bases for J; bases not matched to a gene: 9. The CDR3 is made up of 15 amino acids. Germline CDR1 is LNHDA and CDR2 is SQIVND (reference sequence). The DNA of the CDR3 is TGTGCCAGTAGAACACTAGCGGGAGGTGGGAGTGAGCAGTTCTTC. Amino acid sequence: CASRTLAGGGSEQFF.

This clone is termed medium-sized (0.01 to 0.1%). The J gene is TRBJ2-2, the V gene TRBV6-4, with 7 bases identical to TRBD1. Trimming at V came to 6 bases and at J to 5 bases, leaving 9 bases not matched to a gene. The germline V gene encodes CDR1 MRHNA and CDR2 SNTAGT. The CDR3 spans 15 residues. CDR3 DNA sequence: TGTGCCAGCAGCGATGGACAGGATCTAACCGGGGAGCTGTTTTTT. This encodes CASSDGQDLTGELFF.

The rearrangement joins TRBV6-4 to TRBJ2-3, with D perhaps matching TRBD2 (6 bases). From germline, CDR1 is MRHNA and CDR2 SNTAGT. This CDR3 is built from 17 residues. V gave up 9 bases and J gave up 9 bases, with 31 bases separating them. CDR3 loop: CARGGASIQPFSGTQYF. CDR3 in DNA: TGTGCCAGGGGCGGGGCGAGTATTCAACCGTTTAGTGGCACGCAGTATTTT.

V and J are TRBV7-9 and TRBJ2-7; 14 bases match TRBD2. With 6 bases clipped from V and 4 bases from J, the junction kept 5 bases outside the gene matches. Germline V CDR1 and CDR2: SEHNR, FQNEAQ (reference sequence). The CDR3 has 15 amino acids. CDR3 protein: CASSLGTSGSYEQYF. In DNA, the CDR3 is TGTGCCAGCAGTTTGGGGACTAGCGGGAGTTACGAGCAGTACTTC.

This rearrangement joins TRBV28 to TRBJ1-2, with D unclear. Trimming removed 3 bases from V and 4 bases from J, with 12 bases in between. CDR1 is MDHEN and CDR2 is SYDVKM in the germline V gene. The CDR3 contains 14 residues. CDR3 residues: CASSFEGVGYGYTF. In nucleotides, the CDR3 is TGTGCCAGCAGTTTTGAGGGAGTTGGCTATGGCTACACCTTC.

V usage is TRBV20-1 and J usage is TRBJ1-2; possible D gene TRBD1, 5 bases. The CDR3 consists of 11 residues. V shed 4 bases and J shed 2 bases, with 5 bases lying between them. CDR1 and CDR2 (germline): DFQATT, SNEGSKA (reference sequence). This CDR3 is CSATGNYGYTF. CDR3 DNA sequence: TGCAGTGCTACAGGGAACTATGGCTACACCTTC.

The chain has TRBV7-7 and TRBJ2-2; D might be TRBD1 (5 bases). The CDR3 contains 17 residues. Germline V gives CDR1 SSHAT, CDR2 FNYEAQ (reference sequence). V dropped 5 bases and J dropped 7 bases, with 23 bases sitting between them. The CDR3 here is CASSPGSASRVDGELFF. In nucleotides, the CDR3 is TGTGCCAGCAGCCCAGGGTCAGCGAGTAGGGTTGACGGGGAGCTGTTTTTT.

In regard to this clone: Distinct nucleotide sequences in the sample also encode this CDR3. This chain uses TRBV18 with TRBJ2-3; 9 bases match TRBD1. The V gene end was trimmed by 0 bases and the J gene end by 6 bases; junction bases not matched to a gene: 10. Germline values: CDR1 KGHSH, CDR2 LQKENI. The length of the CDR3 is 17 residues. This CDR3 reads CASSPPLWDRVTDTQYF. The CDR3 DNA follows: TGTGCCAGCTCACCACCGTTATGGGACAGGGTCACGGATACGCAGTATTTT.

A single count supports this clone. The rearrangement joins TRBV28 to TRBJ1-1; D may be TRBD1 (5 bases). CDR3 length: 15 residues. Germline CDR1 MDHEN, CDR2 SYDVKM. Trimming removed 5 bases at V and 4 bases at J, with 17 bases between. This CDR3 is CASSLGTLELTEAFF. Written as DNA, the CDR3 is TGTGCCAGCAGTCTGGGGACCCTAGAACTCACTGAAGCTTTCTTT.

The chain uses TRBV7-9 and TRBJ2-3; tentative D call: TRBD2 (5 bases). The CDR3 spans 17 residues. The germline V and J ends were trimmed by 3 bases and 2 bases, with 18 bases remaining between them. The germline gives CDR1 SEHNR, CDR2 FQNEAQ (reference sequence). This CDR3 is CASSFPDSNSLTDTQYF. The CDR3 bases are TGTGCCAGCAGCTTCCCGGACTCCAACTCTCTCACAGATACGCAGTATTTT.

The V gene is TRBV28, the J gene TRBJ2-2; D uncertain. The V and J ends lost 2 bases and 7 bases respectively, with 14 bases between them. Germline V CDR1 and CDR2: MDHEN, SYDVKM. There are 15 residues in the CDR3. The CDR3 region is CASSLPPGWGGELFF. The CDR3 DNA reads as TGTGCCAGCAGTTTACCCCCAGGATGGGGCGGGGAGCTGTTTTTT. Full variable domain (remainder filled in from reference TRBV28 and TRBJ2-2): DVKVTQSSRYLVKRTGEKVFLECVQDMDHENMFWYRQDPGLGLRLIYFSYDVKMKEKGDIPEGYSVSREKKERFSLILESASTNQTSMYLCASSLPPGWGGELFFGEGSRLTVL.

The chain links TRBV11-3 to TRBJ2-6, with 9 positions matching TRBD1. V was pared by 4 bases and J by 1 base, with 8 bases of the junction left unmatched. The CDR3 extends over 18 amino acids. Germline CDR1 and CDR2: SGHNT and YENEEA. CDR3 nucleotides: TGTGCCAGCAGCTCGTGGGACAGGGCTCGATCTGGGGCCAACGTCCTGACTTTC. Translation gives CASSSWDRARSGANVLTF. The full variable domain, its missing parts supplied by reference TRBV11-3 and TRBJ2-6, is EAGVVQSPRYKIIEKKQPVAFWCNPISGHNTLYWYLQNLGQGPELLIRYENEEAVDDSQLPKDRFSAERLKGVDSTLKIQPAELGDSAVYLCASSSWDRARSGANVLTFGAGSRLTVL.

The V and J genes are TRBV11-3 and TRBJ2-7; TRBD1 aligns across 9 bases. The germline CDR1 and CDR2 sequences are SGHNT and YENEEA. The J segment lost 3 bases and the V segment lost 2 bases, leaving 8 bases of the junction unmatched. The CDR3 has 16 amino acids. CDR3 region: CASSLNRGLAYYEQYF. In DNA form, the CDR3 reads TGTGCCAGCAGCTTAAACAGGGGGCTTGCCTACTACGAGCAGTACTTC.

This sequence joins TRBV5-1 and TRBJ2-1; TRBD1 aligns across 7 bases. The CDR3 has 16 amino acids. The germline CDR1 and CDR2 sequences are SGHRS and YFSETQ. Germline trimming cut 3 bases from V and 1 base from J; bases unmatched to any gene: 7. Here the CDR3 DNA reads TGCGCCAGCAGCTCCCGACAGGGTCAGTCCTACAATGAGCAGTTCTTC. It specifies CASSSRQGQSYNEQFF.

This sequence joins TRBV2 and TRBJ1-5; D remains ambiguous. Deletions cut 2 bases from V and 12 bases from J, with 8 bases between. From germline, CDR1 is SNHLY and CDR2 FYNNEI. The CDR3 sequence is 11 residues long. CDR3: CASSESGVQHF. Written as DNA, the CDR3 is TGTGCCAGCAGTGAAAGCGGGGTCCAGCATTTT.

This chain links TRBV21-1 with TRBJ2-7; TRBD1 is the table's D call, not checked against the DNA. TRBV21-1 is a pseudogene. The CDR3 runs 15 residues. CDR3 region: CASSPKGQGCYEQYF. CDR3 in DNA: TGTGCCAGCAGCCCTAAGGGACAGGGGTGCTACGAGCAGTACTTC.